Below, one T cell receptor beta chain is given with its context. Taking its sample share into account, this clone is medium-sized (0.01 to 0.1%). It has no known antigen specificity. No quality values exist for individual bases; no much larger clone is one base distant. Patients with autoimmune disease history or receiving systemic immunosuppression were excluded from the trial. Peripheral blood for TCR sequencing was collected from all dose cohorts at baseline, on cycle 4 day 1, and on cycle 7 day 1. The samples were taken from a phase I, first-in-human, multicenter, open-label dose-escalation trial of ivuxolimab. The trial enrolled adults with locally advanced or metastatic head and neck squamous cell, hepatocellular, melanoma or renal cell carcinoma. Before TCR sequencing, CD4+ T cells and CD8+ T cells were sorted from peripheral blood as separate populations. The sample originates from a study of OX40 agonist ivuxolimab in advanced cancers. For the wider study: The costimulatory receptor OX40 (CD134) was targeted by ivuxolimab, a fully human IgG2 agonistic monoclonal antibody. Intravenous ivuxolimab was administered to patients every 2 weeks at six dose levels: 0.01, 0.1, 0.3, 1.5, 3 and 10 mg/kg. Of the approximately 50 dose-escalation patients, hepatocellular carcinoma was present in approximately 20, melanoma in around 15, renal cell carcinoma in 9 and head and neck cancer in 9. The dose-escalation cohort was over 70% male with a mean age of approximately 60 years, ranging from roughly 20 to 80. Prior anti-PD-1, anti-PD-L1 or anti-CTLA-4 therapy was permitted, and checkpoint inhibitors had been received by 30% to 40% of dose-escalation patients. Partial responses occurred in three dose-escalation patients: two with cutaneous melanoma and one with hepatocellular carcinoma. Peripheral TCRbeta sequencing aimed to test whether ivuxolimab altered TCR sequence diversity and caused clonal T-cell expansion. The paper covers the monotherapy dose-escalation part of the phase I ivuxolimab trial, which included N of about 50 patients.

The study at large found these results: Partial responders in the 0.1-3.0 mg/kg groups had among the lowest normalized peripheral clonal expansion, especially among CD8+ T cells. The antigen specificity of the clonally expanded peripheral T cells was not determined. On average, CD8+ T cells showed more expanded clones than CD4+ T cells after ivuxolimab. At doses of 0.1 to 3.0 mg/kg, clonal expansion of both CD4+ and CD8+ blood T cells was observed from baseline to week 6. Low levels of normalized T-cell clonal expansion were also seen in some patients who did not respond.

Genomic DNA was isolated from the sorted cells so that the TCRbeta CDR3 region could be sequenced. The immunoSEQ Assay was used for sequencing of TCRbeta CDR3 regions. The immuneACCESS repertoire file appears here via TCRdb, limited to in-frame rearrangements. These files lack a portion of the clones; in checked studies, under half of the deficit traces to unresolved V genes, and the cause of the others is not known. In this sample the table shows roughly 25,000 clones, around three quarters of which occur a single time. The top ten clones comprise around 15% of the sample. Including cysteine and phenylalanine, the CDR3 has 15 amino acids. CDR3 DNA only is kept here, 45 bases in frame from base 1. The V and J ends are trimmed by 0 bases and 8 bases, leaving 14 bases between them. CDR1 and CDR2, looked up from the germline V gene, are MNHEY and SVGAGI.

This clonotype was sampled from an adult with an advanced solid tumor such as melanoma, head and neck, liver or kidney cancer. The sequenced sample was CD4+ or CD8+ T cells sorted from blood, obtained in a trial of the OX40 agonist ivuxolimab. The rearrangement joined TRBV6-5 to TRBJ2-1, with TRBD2 perhaps the D gene, on 5 matching bases. The nucleotides are TGTGCCAGCAGTTACTCGAGGACTCTGGGCGATGAGCAGTTCTTC. Its coded protein is CASSYSRTLGDEQFF.